This T cell receptor (beta chain) came from a study of T cell responses to AZD1222 COVID-19 vaccine. General observations from the study: Unmutated variant regions reportedly attract nearly half of all spike-specific TCRs. Repertoires were obtained only post-peak T cell response. The sample set comprised mostly white British donors with more females, and clonal diversity was possibly underestimated.

Repertoires were generated with immunoSEQ multiplex PCR, while TCRdb's copy carries only in-frame clones and drops some. The table has about 97,000 clones, approximately 90% seen once; the top ten hold 1% to 1.5%. V lost 5 bases, J lost 5 bases, and 13 bases lay in between. Germline V CDR1 and CDR2: GTSNPN, SVGIG (reference sequence). CDR3 length equals 13 residues. With regard to this clone: The antigen is undetermined.

The chain has TRBV30 and TRBJ1-5; TRBD1 might be the D (5 bases). Specimen: peripheral blood, collected on day 0 of AZD1222 vaccination. This TCR was recovered from an adult in good health. CDR3 loop: CAWSREQDQPQHF. DNA for the CDR3: TGTGCCTGGTCCAGGGAGCAGGATCAGCCCCAGCATTTT. The complete variable domain, with remaining parts taken from reference TRBV30 and TRBJ1-5, reads SQTIHQWPATLVQPVGSPLSLECTVEGTSNPNLYWYRQAAGRGLQLLFYSVGIGQISSEVPQNLSASRPQDRQFILSSKKLLLSDSGFYLCAWSREQDQPQHFGDGTRLSIL.